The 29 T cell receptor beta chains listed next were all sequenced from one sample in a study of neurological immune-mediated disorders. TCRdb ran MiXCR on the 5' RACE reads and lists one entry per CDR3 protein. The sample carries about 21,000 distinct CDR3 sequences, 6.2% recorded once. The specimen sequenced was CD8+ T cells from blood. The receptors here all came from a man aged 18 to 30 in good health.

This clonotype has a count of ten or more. CDR3 nucleotides: TGTGCCAGCAGCGACTACTCAAGTGCGTATGGCTACACCTTC. The encoded protein is CASSDYSSAYGYTF. The chain links TRBV5-5 to TRBJ1-2, with D unresolved. The V end lost 4 bases, the J end lost 5 bases, and 15 bases lay between the germline ends. Per germline, CDR1 SGHKS and CDR2 YYEKEE (reference sequence). CDR3 length: 14 amino acids.

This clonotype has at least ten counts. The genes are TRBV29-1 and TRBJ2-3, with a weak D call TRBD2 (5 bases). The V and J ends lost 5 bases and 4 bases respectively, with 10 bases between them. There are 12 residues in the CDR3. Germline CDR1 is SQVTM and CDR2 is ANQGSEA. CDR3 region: CSVIALPDTQYF. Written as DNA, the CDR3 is TGCAGCGTTATAGCGCTACCAGATACGCAGTATTTT.

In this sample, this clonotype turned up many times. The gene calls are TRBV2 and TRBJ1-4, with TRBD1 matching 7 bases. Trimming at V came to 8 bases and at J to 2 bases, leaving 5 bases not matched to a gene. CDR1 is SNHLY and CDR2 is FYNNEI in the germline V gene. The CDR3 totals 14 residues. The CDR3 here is CASCPTGTNEKLFF. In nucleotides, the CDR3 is TGTGCCAGCTGCCCGACAGGGACTAATGAAAAACTGTTTTTT.

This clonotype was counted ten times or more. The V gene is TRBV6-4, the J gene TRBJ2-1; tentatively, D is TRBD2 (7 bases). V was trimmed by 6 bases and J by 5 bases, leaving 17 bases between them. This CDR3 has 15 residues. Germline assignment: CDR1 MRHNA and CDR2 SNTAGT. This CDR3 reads CASSLLAGADNEQFF. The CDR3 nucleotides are TGTGCCAGCAGCCTACTCGCGGGGGCCGACAATGAGCAGTTCTTC.

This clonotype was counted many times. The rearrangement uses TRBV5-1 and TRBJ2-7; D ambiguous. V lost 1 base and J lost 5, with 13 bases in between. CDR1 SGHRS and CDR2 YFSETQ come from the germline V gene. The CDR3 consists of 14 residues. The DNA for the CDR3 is TGCGCCAGCAGCTTGTGGGCAGCTCGTAACGAGCAGTACTTC. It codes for CASSLWAARNEQYF.

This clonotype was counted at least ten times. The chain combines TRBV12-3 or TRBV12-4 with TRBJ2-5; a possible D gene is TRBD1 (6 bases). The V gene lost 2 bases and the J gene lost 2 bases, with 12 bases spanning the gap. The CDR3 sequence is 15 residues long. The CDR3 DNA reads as TGTGCCAGCAGTTTATTGCGGACAGTTCAAGAGACCCAGTACTTC. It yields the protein CASSLLRTVQETQYF.

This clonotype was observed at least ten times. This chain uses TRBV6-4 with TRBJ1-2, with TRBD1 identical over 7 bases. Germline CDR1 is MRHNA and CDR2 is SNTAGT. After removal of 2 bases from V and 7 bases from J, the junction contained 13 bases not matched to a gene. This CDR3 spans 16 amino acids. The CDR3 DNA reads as TGTGCCAGCAGTGACCACTATGGACAGGCCGTAATTGGCTACACCTTC. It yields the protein CASSDHYGQAVIGYTF.

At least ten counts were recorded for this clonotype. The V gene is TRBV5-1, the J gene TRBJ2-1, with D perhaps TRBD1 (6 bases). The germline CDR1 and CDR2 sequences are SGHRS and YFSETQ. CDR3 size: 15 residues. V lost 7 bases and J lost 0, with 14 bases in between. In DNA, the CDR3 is TGCGCCAGCTCCCTCGGACAGAACTCCTACAATGAGCAGTTCTTC. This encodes CASSLGQNSYNEQFF.

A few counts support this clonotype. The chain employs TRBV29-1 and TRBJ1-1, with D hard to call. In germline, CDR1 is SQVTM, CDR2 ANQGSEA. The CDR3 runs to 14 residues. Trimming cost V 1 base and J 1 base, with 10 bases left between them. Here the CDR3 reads CSVEGQPGNTEAFF. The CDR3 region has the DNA TGCAGCGTTGAAGGACAACCGGGGAACACTGAAGCTTTCTTT.

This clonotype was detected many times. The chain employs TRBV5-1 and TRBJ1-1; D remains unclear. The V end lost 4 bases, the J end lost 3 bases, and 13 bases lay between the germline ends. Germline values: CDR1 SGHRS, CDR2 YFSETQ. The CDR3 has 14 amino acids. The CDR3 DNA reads TGCGCCAGCAGCCCTCTGCTCGGACACACTGAAGCTTTCTTT. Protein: CASSPLLGHTEAFF. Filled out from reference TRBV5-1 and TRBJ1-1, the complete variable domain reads KAGVTQTPRYLIKTRGQQVTLSCSPISGHRSVSWYQQTPGQGLQFLFEYFSETQRNKGNFPGRFSGRQFSNSRSEMNVSTLELGDSALYLCASSPLLGHTEAFFGQGTRLTVV.

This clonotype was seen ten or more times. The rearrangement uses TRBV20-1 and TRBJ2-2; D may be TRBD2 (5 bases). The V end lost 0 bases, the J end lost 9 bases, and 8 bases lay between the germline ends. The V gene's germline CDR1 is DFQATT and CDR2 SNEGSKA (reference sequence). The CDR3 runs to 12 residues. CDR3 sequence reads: CSARDGGRELFF. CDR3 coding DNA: TGCAGTGCTAGAGATGGCGGGCGGGAGCTGTTTTTT.

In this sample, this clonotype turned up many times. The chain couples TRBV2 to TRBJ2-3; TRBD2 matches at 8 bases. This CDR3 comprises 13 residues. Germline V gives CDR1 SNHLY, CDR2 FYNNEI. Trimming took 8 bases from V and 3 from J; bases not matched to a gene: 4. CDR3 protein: CASPAGVTDTQYF. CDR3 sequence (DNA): TGTGCCAGCCCAGCGGGGGTAACAGATACGCAGTATTTT.

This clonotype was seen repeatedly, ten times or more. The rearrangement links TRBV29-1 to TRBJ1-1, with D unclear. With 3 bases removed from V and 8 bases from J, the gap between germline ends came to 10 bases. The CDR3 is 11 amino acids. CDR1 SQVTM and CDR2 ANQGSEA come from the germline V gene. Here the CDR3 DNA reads TGCAGCGTTGATGCTCTCATCGAAGCTTTCTTT. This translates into CSVDALIEAFF.

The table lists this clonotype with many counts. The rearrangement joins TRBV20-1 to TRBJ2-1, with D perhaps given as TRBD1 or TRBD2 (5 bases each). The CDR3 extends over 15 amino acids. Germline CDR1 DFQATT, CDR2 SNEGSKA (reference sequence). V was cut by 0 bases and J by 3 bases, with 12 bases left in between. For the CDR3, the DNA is TGCAGTGCTAGAGATTACGGGGCGGTCTACAATGAGCAGTTCTTC. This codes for CSARDYGAVYNEQFF.

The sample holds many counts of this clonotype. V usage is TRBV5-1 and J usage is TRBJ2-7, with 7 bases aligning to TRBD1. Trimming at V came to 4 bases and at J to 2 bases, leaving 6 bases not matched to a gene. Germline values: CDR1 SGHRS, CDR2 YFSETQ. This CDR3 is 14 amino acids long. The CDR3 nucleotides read TGCGCCAGCAGCCCCACCGGGACAGCCTACGAGCAGTACTTC. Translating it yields CASSPTGTAYEQYF.

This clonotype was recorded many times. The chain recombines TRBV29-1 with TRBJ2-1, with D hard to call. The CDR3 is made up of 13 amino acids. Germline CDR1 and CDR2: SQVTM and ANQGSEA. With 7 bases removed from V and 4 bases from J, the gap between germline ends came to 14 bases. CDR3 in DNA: TGCAGCGGGCGGTTGGGGATATACAATGAGCAGTTCTTC. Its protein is CSGRLGIYNEQFF.

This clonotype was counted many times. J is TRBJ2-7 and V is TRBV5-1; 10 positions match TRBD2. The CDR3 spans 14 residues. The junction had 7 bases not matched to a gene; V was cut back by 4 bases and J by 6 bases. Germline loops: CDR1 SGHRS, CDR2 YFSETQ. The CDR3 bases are TGCGCCAGCAGCCTAGCGGGGGCCTTCGGCGAGCAGTACTTC. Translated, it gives CASSLAGAFGEQYF.

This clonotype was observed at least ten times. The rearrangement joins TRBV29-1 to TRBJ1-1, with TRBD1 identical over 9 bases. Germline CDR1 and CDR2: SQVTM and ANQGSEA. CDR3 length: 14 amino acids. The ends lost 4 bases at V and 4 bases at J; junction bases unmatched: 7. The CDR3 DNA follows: TGCAGCGTTGTGTCGGGACAGGGTGGCACTGAAGCTTTCTTT. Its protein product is CSVVSGQGGTEAFF.

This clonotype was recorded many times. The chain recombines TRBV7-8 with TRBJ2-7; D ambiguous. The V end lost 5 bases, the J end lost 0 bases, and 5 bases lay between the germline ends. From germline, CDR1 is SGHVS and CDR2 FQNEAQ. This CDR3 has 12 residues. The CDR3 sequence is CASSLTSYEQYF. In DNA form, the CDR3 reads TGTGCCAGCAGCCTCACCTCCTACGAGCAGTACTTC.

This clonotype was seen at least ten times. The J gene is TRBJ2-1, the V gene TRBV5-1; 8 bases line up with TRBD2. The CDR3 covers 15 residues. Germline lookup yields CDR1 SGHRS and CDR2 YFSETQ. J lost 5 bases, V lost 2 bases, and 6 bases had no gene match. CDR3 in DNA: TGCGCCAGCAGCTTCGCGGGGGGAGGAAACAATGAGCAGTTCTTC. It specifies CASSFAGGGNNEQFF.

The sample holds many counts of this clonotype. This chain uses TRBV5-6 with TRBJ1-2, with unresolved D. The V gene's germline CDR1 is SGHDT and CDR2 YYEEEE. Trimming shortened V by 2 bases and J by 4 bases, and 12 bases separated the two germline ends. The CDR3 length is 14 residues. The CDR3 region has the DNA TGTGCCAGCAGCTTACGAGTCAGCGTCTATGGCTACACCTTC. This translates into CASSLRVSVYGYTF.

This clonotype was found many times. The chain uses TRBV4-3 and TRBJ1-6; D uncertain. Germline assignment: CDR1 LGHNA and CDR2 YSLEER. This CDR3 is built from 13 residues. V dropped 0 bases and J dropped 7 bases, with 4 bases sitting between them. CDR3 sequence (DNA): TGCGCCAGCAGCCAAGATGCCAATTCACCCCTCCACTTT. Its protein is CASSQDANSPLHF.

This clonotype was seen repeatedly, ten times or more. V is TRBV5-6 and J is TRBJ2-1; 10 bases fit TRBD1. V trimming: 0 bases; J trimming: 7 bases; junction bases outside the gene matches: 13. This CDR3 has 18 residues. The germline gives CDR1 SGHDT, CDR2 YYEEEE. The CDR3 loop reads CASSLVSYGTGAGNEQFF. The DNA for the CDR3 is TGTGCCAGCAGCTTGGTTTCGTACGGGACAGGGGCTGGGAATGAGCAGTTCTTC. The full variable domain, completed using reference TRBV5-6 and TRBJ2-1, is DAGVTQSPTHLIKTRGQQVTLRCSPKSGHDTVSWYQQALGQGPQFIFQYYEEEERQRGNFPDRFSGHQFPNYSSELNVNALLLGDSALYLCASSLVSYGTGAGNEQFFGPGTRLTVL.

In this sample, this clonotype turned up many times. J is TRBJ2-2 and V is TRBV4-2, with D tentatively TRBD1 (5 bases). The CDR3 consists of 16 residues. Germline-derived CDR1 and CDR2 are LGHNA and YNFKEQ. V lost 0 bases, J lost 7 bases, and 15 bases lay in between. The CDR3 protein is CASSQEGLGLRGELFF. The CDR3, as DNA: TGTGCCAGCAGCCAAGAAGGGTTGGGGCTCCGCGGGGAGCTGTTTTTT.

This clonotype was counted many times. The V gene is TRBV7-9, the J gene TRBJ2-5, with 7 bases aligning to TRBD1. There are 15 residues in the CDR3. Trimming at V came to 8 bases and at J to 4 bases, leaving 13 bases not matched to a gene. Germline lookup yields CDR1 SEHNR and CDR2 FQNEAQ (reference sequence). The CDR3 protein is CASEGTGELPETQYF. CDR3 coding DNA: TGTGCCAGCGAGGGTACAGGGGAGTTGCCAGAGACCCAGTACTTC.

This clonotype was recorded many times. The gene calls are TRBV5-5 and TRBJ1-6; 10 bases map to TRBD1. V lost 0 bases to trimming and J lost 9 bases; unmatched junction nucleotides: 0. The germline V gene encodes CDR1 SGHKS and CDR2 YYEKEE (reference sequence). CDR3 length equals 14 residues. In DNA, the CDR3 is TGTGCCAGCAGCTTGGGGACAGGGGGTTCACCCCTCCACTTT. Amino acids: CASSLGTGGSPLHF.

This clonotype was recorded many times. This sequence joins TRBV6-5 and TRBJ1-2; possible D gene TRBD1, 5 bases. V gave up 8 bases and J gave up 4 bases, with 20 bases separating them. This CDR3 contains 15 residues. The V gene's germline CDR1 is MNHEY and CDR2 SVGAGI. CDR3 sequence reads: CASGDSRTQTYGYTF. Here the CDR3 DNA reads TGTGCCAGCGGGGACTCTCGTACCCAAACCTATGGCTACACCTTC.

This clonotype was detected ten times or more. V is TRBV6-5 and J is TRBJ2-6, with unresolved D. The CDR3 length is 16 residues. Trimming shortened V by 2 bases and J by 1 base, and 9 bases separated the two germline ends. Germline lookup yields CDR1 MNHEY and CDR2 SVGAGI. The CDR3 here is CASSYNWGSGANVLTF. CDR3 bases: TGTGCCAGCAGTTACAATTGGGGTTCTGGGGCCAACGTCCTGACTTTC.

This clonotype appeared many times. The CDR3 is CSARPTGSGGYTF. DNA of the CDR3: TGCAGTGCCAGACCGACAGGGTCGGGTGGCTACACCTTC. The V gene is TRBV20-1, the J gene TRBJ1-2; the match to TRBD1 covers 7 bases. With 6 bases clipped from V and 7 bases from J, the junction kept 11 bases outside the gene matches. The CDR3 has 13 residues. Germline CDR1 is DFQATT and CDR2 is SNEGSKA (reference sequence).